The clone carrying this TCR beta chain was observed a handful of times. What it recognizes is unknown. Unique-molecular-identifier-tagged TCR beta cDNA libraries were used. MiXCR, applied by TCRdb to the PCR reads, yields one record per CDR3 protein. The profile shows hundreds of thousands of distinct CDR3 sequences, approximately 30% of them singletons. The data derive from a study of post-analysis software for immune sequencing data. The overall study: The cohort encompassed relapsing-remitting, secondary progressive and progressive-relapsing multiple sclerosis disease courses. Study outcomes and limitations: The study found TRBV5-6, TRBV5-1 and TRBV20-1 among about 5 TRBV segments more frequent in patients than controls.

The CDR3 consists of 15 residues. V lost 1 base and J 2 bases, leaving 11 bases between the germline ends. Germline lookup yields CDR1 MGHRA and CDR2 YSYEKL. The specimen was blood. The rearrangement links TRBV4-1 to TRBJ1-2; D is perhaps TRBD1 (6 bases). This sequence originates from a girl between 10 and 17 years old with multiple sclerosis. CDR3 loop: CASSQGGGQNYGYTF. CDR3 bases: TGCGCCAGCAGCCAAGGAGGCGGACAGAACTATGGCTACACCTTC.